One and the same sample provided the 28 T cell receptor beta chains below, sequenced in a study of blood T cell repertoires in COVID-19. Libraries were prepared by immunoSEQ multiplex PCR; TCRdb keeps only in-frame clonotypes and omits some of them. The sample contains 320,000 or so clones, roughly 87% of which appear only once. Sequencing used PBMCs or T cells enriched from blood (not recorded which). The source is a woman aged 25 to 45 who had recovered from COVID-19.

CDR3 coding DNA: TGTGCCAGCAGCTTAGCCCTCGGGAATTCCTACGAGCAGTACTTC. Its translation is CASSLALGNSYEQYF. This rearrangement joins TRBV7-9 to TRBJ2-7; tentative D call: TRBD2 (5 bases). CDR1 and CDR2 (germline): SEHNR, FQNEAQ (reference sequence). The CDR3 runs 15 residues. V dropped 0 bases and J dropped 1 base, with 10 bases sitting between them.

The rearrangement uses TRBV6-8 and TRBJ1-2, with D perhaps TRBD1 (6 bases). The CDR3 is 14 residues long. Germline CDR1 and CDR2: MNHGY and SAAAGT. V gave up 7 bases and J gave up 7 bases, with 19 bases separating them. In DNA, the CDR3 is TGTGCCAGCACCTCAGGGACACGTCCCCGTGGCTACACCTTC. This encodes CASTSGTRPRGYTF.

This clone was detected a few times. V usage is TRBV7-2 and J usage is TRBJ1-6; D is undetermined. V was clipped by 1 base and J by 9 bases, with 13 bases between them. The CDR3 has 15 amino acids. Germline V gene sequence: CDR1 SGHTA, CDR2 FQGNSA. The CDR3 region is CASSLVFGMGSPLHF. Written as DNA, the CDR3 is TGTGCCAGCAGCTTAGTCTTCGGGATGGGTTCACCCCTCCACTTT.

The chain employs TRBV2 and TRBJ2-5; 12 bases line up with TRBD2. J was trimmed by 4 bases and V by 5 bases; bases with no gene match: 8. The CDR3 consists of 16 residues. CDR1 and CDR2 from the germline V gene are SNHLY and FYNNEI. CDR3 nucleotide sequence: TGTGCCAGCAGTAGAGCTAGCGGGGGGGCCGCAGAGACCCAGTACTTC. Its translation: CASSRASGGAAETQYF.

This clone was recorded once. The rearrangement joins TRBV5-5 to TRBJ1-5; unclear D gene. V shed 4 bases and J shed 4 bases, with 15 bases lying between them. Germline values: CDR1 SGHKS, CDR2 YYEKEE (reference sequence). The CDR3 covers 15 residues. This CDR3 reads CASSLMEGGNQPQHF. The CDR3 DNA reads TGTGCCAGCAGCCTCATGGAAGGAGGGAATCAGCCCCAGCATTTT.

The chain employs TRBV18 and TRBJ2-3; D not resolved. The CDR3 consists of 14 residues. V dropped 2 bases and J dropped 2 bases, with 8 bases sitting between them. Germline lookup yields CDR1 KGHSH and CDR2 LQKENI. As DNA, the CDR3 is TGTGCCAGCTCACCAAGTCAGGTCACAGATACGCAGTATTTT. Protein product: CASSPSQVTDTQYF. Supplemented by reference TRBV18 and TRBJ2-3, the full variable domain reads NAGVMQNPRHLVRRRGQEARLRCSPMKGHSHVYWYRQLPEEGLKFMVYLQKENIIDESGMPKERFSAEFPKEGPSILRIQQVVRGDSAAYFCASSPSQVTDTQYFGPGTRLTVL.

This rearrangement joins TRBV28 to TRBJ2-7; TRBD2 agrees at 8 bases. The CDR3 contains 16 residues. With 6 bases clipped from V and 4 bases from J, the junction kept 14 bases outside the gene matches. Germline values: CDR1 MDHEN, CDR2 SYDVKM. This CDR3 is CASSSRTGLVKYEQYF. The DNA of the CDR3 is TGTGCCAGCAGCTCGCGCACGGGACTAGTTAAATACGAGCAGTACTTC.

The chain is built from TRBV6-5 and TRBJ2-7; D is possibly TRBD1 (5 bases). V dropped 4 bases and J dropped 3 bases, with 19 bases sitting between them. Germline V lookup: CDR1 MNHEY, CDR2 SVGAGI. CDR3 length: 16 residues. DNA of the CDR3: TGTGCCAGCAGTTCCTATGGGCAGGGAAAGAACTACGAGCAGTACTTC. Protein: CASSSYGQGKNYEQYF.

The rearrangement joins TRBV14 to TRBJ2-4; D gene uncertain. V shed 3 bases and J shed 9 bases, with 9 bases lying between them. The CDR3 has 12 residues. The V gene's germline CDR1 is SGHDN and CDR2 FVKESK. The CDR3 loop is CASSQVPGIQYF. DNA for the CDR3: TGTGCCAGCAGCCAGGTCCCCGGCATTCAGTACTTC.

The chain carries TRBV27 and TRBJ2-3; 7 nucleotides match TRBD1. Germline CDR1 is MNHEY and CDR2 is SMNVEV (reference sequence). After removal of 5 bases from V and 0 bases from J, the junction contained 11 bases not matched to a gene. This CDR3 spans 17 amino acids. CDR3 region: CASSAFGTASSTDTQYF. DNA for the CDR3: TGTGCCAGCAGTGCCTTCGGGACAGCATCTAGCACAGATACGCAGTATTTT.

Details on this clone: Other DNA variants within this sample encode the same CDR3. The V gene is TRBV28, the J gene TRBJ1-2; D call uncertain. Per the germline V gene, CDR1 is MDHEN and CDR2 is SYDVKM. Trimming stripped 2 bases from V and 2 bases from J, with 6 bases between. CDR3 size: 13 residues. The DNA of the CDR3 is TGTGCCAGCAGTTTACGGGTCAACTATGGCTACACCTTC. The encoded protein is CASSLRVNYGYTF.

The genes are TRBV7-6 and TRBJ2-3; 11 nucleotides align to TRBD2. The J segment lost 0 bases and the V segment lost 5 bases, leaving 4 bases of the junction unmatched. The CDR3 has 16 residues. Germline CDR1 reads SGHVS; CDR2 reads FNYEAQ. As DNA, the CDR3 is TGTGCCAGCAGCGCACTAGCGGGGGTTAGCACAGATACGCAGTATTTT. Translation gives CASSALAGVSTDTQYF.

The chain recombines TRBV11-2 with TRBJ2-1, with TRBD2 matching 11 bases. The V gene's germline CDR1 is SGHAT and CDR2 FQNNGV. This CDR3 comprises 15 residues. V shed 5 bases and J 4 bases; nucleotides not matched to a gene: 4. CDR3 DNA: TGTGCCAGCAGCGGTAGCGGGGGGGAATACAATGAGCAGTTCTTC. Its translation is CASSGSGGEYNEQFF.

V and J are TRBV5-1 and TRBJ1-1; 7 bases are a match to TRBD1. Germline assignment: CDR1 SGHRS and CDR2 YFSETQ. This CDR3 is built from 14 residues. The V gene end was trimmed by 2 bases and the J gene end by 2 bases; junction bases not matched to a gene: 3. CDR3 nucleotides: TGCGCCAGCAGCTTAAAGGGGGCCAACACTGAAGCTTTCTTT. It translates to CASSLKGANTEAFF. Filled out from reference TRBV5-1 and TRBJ1-1, the complete variable domain reads KAGVTQTPRYLIKTRGQQVTLSCSPISGHRSVSWYQQTPGQGLQFLFEYFSETQRNKGNFPGRFSGRQFSNSRSEMNVSTLELGDSALYLCASSLKGANTEAFFGQGTRLTVV.

The J gene is TRBJ2-5, the V gene TRBV6-4, with D possibly matching TRBD1 (5 bases). CDR1 is MRHNA, CDR2 SNTAGT, per germline. This CDR3 region has 14 residues. V was trimmed by 7 bases and J by 0 bases, leaving 12 bases between them. The CDR3 here is CASTETGYQETQYF. DNA for the CDR3: TGTGCCAGCACTGAAACAGGTTACCAAGAGACCCAGTACTTC.

The chain recombines TRBV7-2 with TRBJ1-6; D not certain. Trimming cost V 1 base and J 0 bases, with 10 bases left between them. This CDR3 has 17 residues. Germline assignment: CDR1 SGHTA and CDR2 FQGNSA. The CDR3 nucleotides read TGTGCCAGCAGCTTAGATATAGGGAGCTCCTATAATTCACCCCTCCACTTT. This gives the protein CASSLDIGSSYNSPLHF.

This chain uses TRBV4-3 with TRBJ2-7; D ambiguous. V was cut by 0 bases and J by 4 bases, with 13 bases left in between. Germline CDR1 reads LGHNA; CDR2 reads YSLEER. The CDR3 is 15 amino acids. CDR3 sequence reads: CASSQENSRVYEQYF. Written as DNA, the CDR3 is TGCGCCAGCAGCCAAGAAAACAGCCGAGTGTACGAGCAGTACTTC.

The J gene is TRBJ1-3, the V gene TRBV11-2; D remains unclear. CDR1 is SGHAT and CDR2 is FQNNGV in the germline V gene. Deletions cut 5 bases from V and 9 bases from J, with 5 bases between. The CDR3 runs 10 residues. The CDR3 DNA follows: TGTGCCAGCAGCCTACGCACCATATATTTT. It specifies CASSLRTIYF.

This clone was recorded only once. The CDR3 spells CASMSGESSYNEQFF. The CDR3 bases are TGTGCCAGTATGTCGGGGGAGAGCTCCTACAATGAGCAGTTCTTC. V and J are TRBV19 and TRBJ2-1; D possibly corresponds to TRBD2 (6 bases). The V and J ends lost 7 bases and 0 bases respectively, with 13 bases between them. The CDR3 contains 15 residues. CDR1 and CDR2 from the germline V gene are LNHDA and SQIVND (reference sequence). The full variable domain, completed using reference TRBV19 and TRBJ2-1, is DGGITQSPKYLFRKEGQNVTLSCEQNLNHDAMYWYRQDPGQGLRLIYYSQIVNDFQKGDIAEGYSVSREKKESFPLTVTSAQKNPTAFYLCASMSGESSYNEQFFGPGTRLTVL.

The chain couples TRBV24-1 to TRBJ2-2, with 9 bases identical to TRBD1. CDR1 and CDR2 (germline): KGHDR, SFDVKD. V lost 1 base and J lost 9; bases outside the gene matches: 5. CDR3 length: 15 amino acids. As DNA, the CDR3 is TGTGCCACCAGTGATTTCCGGACAGGGGATCGGGAGCTGTTTTTT. The encoded protein is CATSDFRTGDRELFF.

The chain has TRBV7-6 and TRBJ1-1; D may be TRBD1 (6 bases). V lost 1 base to trimming and J lost 1 base, with 10 bases between them. The CDR3 length is 15 residues. Germline CDR1 and CDR2: SGHVS and FNYEAQ. The CDR3: CASSLEQGWNTEAFF. CDR3 bases: TGTGCCAGCAGCTTAGAGCAGGGGTGGAACACTGAAGCTTTCTTT.

This chain uses TRBV5-1 with TRBJ2-3; 8 nucleotides align to TRBD2. Trimming removed 2 bases from V and 4 bases from J; junction bases left unmatched: 12. Germline V gene lookup returns CDR1 SGHRS and CDR2 YFSETQ. The CDR3 spans 17 residues. CDR3 DNA sequence: TGCGCCAGCAGCTTCCGCCGGGAGGGGGGGCCCTCAGATACGCAGTATTTT. It codes for CASSFRREGGPSDTQYF.

The CDR3 DNA reads TGTGCCAGCACCTGGGACAGGGCGCAGAATGAGCAGTTCTTC. Translation: CASTWDRAQNEQFF. This sequence joins TRBV27 and TRBJ2-1, with 9 positions matching TRBD1. The V segment lost 7 bases and the J segment 7 bases; nucleotides outside the gene matches: 8. Germline V lookup: CDR1 MNHEY, CDR2 SMNVEV (reference sequence). The CDR3 is 14 residues long.

The CDR3 nucleotides are TGTGCCAGCAGTTACCAGGGGCAGAACGGGGAGCTGTTTTTT. It codes for CASSYQGQNGELFF. The chain couples TRBV6-2 or TRBV6-3 to TRBJ2-2; a weak D match, TRBD1 (6 bases). The CDR3 has 14 residues. CDR1 MNHEY and CDR2 SVGEGT come from the germline V gene. V lost 2 bases and J lost 7, with 11 bases in between.

Only a few counts were recorded for this clone. The chain has TRBV10-3 and TRBJ2-2; 7 nucleotides align to TRBD2. V was pared by 8 bases and J by 7 bases, with 7 bases of the junction left unmatched. Germline lookup yields CDR1 ENHRY and CDR2 SYGVKD. The CDR3 sequence is 13 residues long. The CDR3 DNA reads as TGTGCCATCGGCGGAAGCGGGAACGGGGAGCTGTTTTTT. The encoded protein is CAIGGSGNGELFF.

This clone was recorded once. The chain carries TRBV6-1 and TRBJ2-2; no definite D call. Germline V gives CDR1 MNHNS, CDR2 SASEGT. The CDR3 extends over 15 amino acids. Trimming took 2 bases from V and 1 from J, leaving 8 bases between them. The DNA for the CDR3 is TGTGCCAGCAGTGAAATCAACAGGAACACCGGGGAGCTGTTTTTT. It encodes CASSEINRNTGELFF.

In the case of this clone: Other DNA sequences in this sample translate to the same CDR3. The genes are TRBV29-1 and TRBJ2-3, with D perhaps matching TRBD2 (6 bases). The CDR3 is made up of 13 amino acids. Germline V gene lookup returns CDR1 SQVTM and CDR2 ANQGSEA. V lost 1 base and J lost 1, with 6 bases in between. This CDR3 reads CSVEGGGTDTQYF. DNA for the CDR3: TGCAGCGTTGAAGGGGGGGGCACAGATACGCAGTATTTT.

The chain is built from TRBV13 and TRBJ2-7; D remains unclear. The CDR3 extends over 12 amino acids. V lost 8 bases to trimming and J lost 2 bases, with 10 bases between them. Germline-derived CDR1 and CDR2 are PRHDT and FYEKMQ (reference sequence). CDR3 loop: CASRHGTYEQYF. The DNA for the CDR3 is TGTGCCAGCCGACACGGCACCTACGAGCAGTACTTC.